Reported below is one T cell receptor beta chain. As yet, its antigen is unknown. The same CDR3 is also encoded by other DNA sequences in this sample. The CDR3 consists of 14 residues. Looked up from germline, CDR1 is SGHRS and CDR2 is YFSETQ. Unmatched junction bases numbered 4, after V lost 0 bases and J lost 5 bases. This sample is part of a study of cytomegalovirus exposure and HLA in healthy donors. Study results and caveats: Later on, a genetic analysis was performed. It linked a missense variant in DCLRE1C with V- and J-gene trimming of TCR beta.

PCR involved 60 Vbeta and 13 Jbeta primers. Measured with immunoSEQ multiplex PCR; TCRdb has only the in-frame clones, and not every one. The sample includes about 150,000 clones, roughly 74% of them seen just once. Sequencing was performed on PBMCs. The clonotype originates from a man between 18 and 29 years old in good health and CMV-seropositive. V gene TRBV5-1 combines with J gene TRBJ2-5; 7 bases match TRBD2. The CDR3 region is CASSLEAGRETQYF. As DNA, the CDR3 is TGCGCCAGCAGCTTGGAGGCCGGGAGGGAGACCCAGTACTTC.